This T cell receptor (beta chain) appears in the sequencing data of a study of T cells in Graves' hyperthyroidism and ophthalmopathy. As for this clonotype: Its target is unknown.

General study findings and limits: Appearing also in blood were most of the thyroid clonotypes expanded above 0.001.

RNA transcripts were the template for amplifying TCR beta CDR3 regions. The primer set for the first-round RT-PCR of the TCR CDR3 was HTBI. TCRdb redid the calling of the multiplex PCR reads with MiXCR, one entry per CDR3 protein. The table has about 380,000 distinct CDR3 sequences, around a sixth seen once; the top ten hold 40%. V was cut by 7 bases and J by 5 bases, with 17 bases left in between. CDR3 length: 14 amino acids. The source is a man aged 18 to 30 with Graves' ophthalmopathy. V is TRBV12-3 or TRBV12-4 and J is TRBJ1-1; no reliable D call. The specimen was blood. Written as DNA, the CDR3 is TGTGCCAGCACCAGTAACCTGGGCCGAACTGAAGCTTTCTTT. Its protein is CASTSNLGRTEAFF.